This is a list of T cell receptor beta chains from one sample in a study of Graves' ophthalmopathy and Graves' hyperthyroidism. TCRdb ran MiXCR on the multiplex PCR reads and lists one entry per CDR3 protein. The sample has 580,000 or so distinct CDR3 sequences, under 45% seen once. Sequencing was done on a sample of peripheral blood or thyroid tissue (not recorded which). The receptors come from an adult man with Graves' hyperthyroidism. CDR3s include the opening cysteine and the closing phenylalanine or tryptophan. The D gene is left open where the match is weak. Clone size, where shown, is once, few, many, or a class for clones that have expanded.

V	J	length	D	size	DNA	CDR3
TRBV19	TRBJ2-1	16	NA	NA	TGTGCCAGTAGTATAGAACGTGTCGGGACGAACAATGAGCAGTTCTTC	CASSIERVGTNNEQFF
TRBV20-1	TRBJ2-1	14	NA	NA	TGCAGTGCTTTGACTCAGAGCTCCTACAATGAGCAGTTCTTC	CSALTQSSYNEQFF
TRBV2	TRBJ1-1	13	TRBD1	NA	TGTGCCAGCATCGCAGGGGGGGGCACTGAAGCTTTCTTT	CASIAGGGTEAFF
TRBV20-1	TRBJ2-2	15	NA	many	TGCAGTGCCAGAGAGACAGTAGCGAACACCAGGGAGCTGTTTTTT	CSARETVANTRELFF
TRBV10-3	TRBJ1-1	12	NA	NA	TGTGCCAGCATTGAATCGCCGGCAGAAGCTTTCTTT	CASIESPAEAFF
TRBV29-1	TRBJ2-7	14	TRBD1	NA	TGCAGCGTTGATGGGACAGGGCCGTCCTACGAGCAGTACTTC	CSVDGTGPSYEQYF
TRBV10-3	TRBJ2-2	15	NA	NA	TGTGCCATCAGGAAGGGCCATCTTGACACCGGGGAGCTGTTTTTT	CAIRKGHLDTGELFF
TRBV9	TRBJ2-1	15	TRBD2	NA	TGTGCCAGCAGCGTAGGGGAGGGTCCCTACAATGAGCAGTTCTTC	CASSVGEGPYNEQFF
TRBV12-3/TRBV12-4	TRBJ1-2	13	NA	once	TGTGCCAGCAGCGGGACCTTGGACGGTGGCTACACCTTC	CASSGTLDGGYTF
TRBV24-1	TRBJ1-2	15	TRBD1	many	TGTGCCACCAGTGATGGGATGACAGGGAATGGCGGCTACACCTTC	CATSDGMTGNGGYTF
TRBV6-5	TRBJ1-1	14	NA	many	TGTGCCAGCAGTTTAGCCAGGGGAACCACTGAAGCTTTCTTT	CASSLARGTTEAFF
TRBV6-5	TRBJ1-2	15	NA	few	TGTGCCAGCAGTCCTTCTATGGTAACAAACTATGGCTACACCTTC	CASSPSMVTNYGYTF
TRBV5-1	TRBJ1-6	13	NA	many	TGCGCCAGCAGCTTGGACGCGGGATCTCCCCTCCACTTT	CASSLDAGSPLHF
TRBV2	TRBJ2-5	13	NA	many	TGTGCCAGCAGTGCGGGGTCCGGGGAGACCCAGTACTTC	CASSAGSGETQYF
TRBV2	TRBJ1-2	14	TRBD1	NA	TGTGCCAGCGAGCCAACAGGGGAGGACTATGGCTACACCTTC	CASEPTGEDYGYTF
TRBV7-2	TRBJ1-1	12	NA	many	TGTGCCAGCAGCTGGGGATCGCGGGGAGCTTTCTTT	CASSWGSRGAFF
TRBV5-1	TRBJ1-2	19	NA	NA	TGTGCCAGCAGCCCTACCGGGGGGCTTACCGGGGCCCATAACTATGGCTACACCTTC	CASSPTGGLTGAHNYGYTF
TRBV29-1	TRBJ1-4	15	TRBD1	NA	TGCAGCGTTAAAGTCGGGACAGATATCAGCGGAAAACTGTTTTTT	CSVKVGTDISGKLFF
TRBV27	TRBJ2-7	15	TRBD1	many	TGTGCCAGCAGTTCGCGGACAGGGTTACGCTACGAGCAGTACTTC	CASSSRTGLRYEQYF
TRBV12-3/TRBV12-4	TRBJ1-3	16	NA	NA	TGTGCCAGCAGTTTACAATCGGGGATCTCTGGAAACACCATATATTTT	CASSLQSGISGNTIYF
TRBV7-2	TRBJ2-5	18	NA	NA	TGTGCCAGCAGCTTCCTAGTTAACACCGGGGAGTACCAAGAGACCCAGTACTTC	CASSFLVNTGEYQETQYF
TRBV5-1	TRBJ2-2	15	TRBD2	many	TGCGCCAGCAGCGTGACTAGCGGGAGCACCGGGGAGCTGTTTTTT	CASSVTSGSTGELFF
TRBV7-8	TRBJ2-7	14	NA	NA	TGTGCCAGCAGCGGATGGACAGTTTCCTACGAGCAGTACTTC	CASSGWTVSYEQYF
TRBV9	TRBJ2-2	15	NA	many	TGTGCCAGCAGCGTAGCCAGGGGCCCTACCGGGGAGCTGTTTTTT	CASSVARGPTGELFF
TRBV7-9	TRBJ1-2	14	NA	NA	TGTGCCAGCAGCGACAGGAGTGGAGACCCCGGCTACACCTTC	CASSDRSGDPGYTF
TRBV19	TRBJ1-4	16	NA	many	TGTGCCAGTAGCCCCAGCGTGCCAGGGGCGGGTGAAAAACTGTTTTTT	CASSPSVPGAGEKLFF
TRBV7-3	TRBJ1-5	19	TRBD1	NA	TGTGCCAGCAGCCAAGGAGGGGGTACAGGGGTCTATAGCAATCAGCCCCAGCATTTT	CASSQGGGTGVYSNQPQHF
TRBV25-1	TRBJ1-2	17	NA	NA	TGTGCCAGCAGTGCTGCGGTCCGACCTCCACTACGCTATGGCTACACCTTC	CASSAAVRPPLRYGYTF
TRBV7-6	TRBJ2-5	14	NA	once	TGTGCCAGCAGCCCGGTGGGGCTGTCAGAGACCCAGTACTTC	CASSPVGLSETQYF
TRBV12-3/TRBV12-4	TRBJ2-5	15	NA	many	TGTGCCAGCAGCCTCCGGGACAAACAGGCGGAGACCCAGTACTTC	CASSLRDKQAETQYF
TRBV5-1	TRBJ2-7	13	TRBD1	many	TGCGCCAGCAGACCTACAGGGGGCGACGAGCAGTACTTC	CASRPTGGDEQYF
TRBV19	TRBJ1-3	13	NA	many	TGTGCCAGTAGTACCCTGGACGGAAACACCATATATTTT	CASSTLDGNTIYF